This entry lists 26 T cell receptor beta chains sequenced from one sample in a study of cytomegalovirus exposure and HLA in healthy donors. The PCR employed 60 Vbeta primers together with 13 Jbeta primers. Profiled with immunoSEQ multiplex PCR; TCRdb holds only in-frame clones, not every one. Of 160,000 or so clones listed, approximately 80% are singletons. The sample comprised PBMCs. All receptors derive from a male donor in good health and CMV-seronegative.

This chain links TRBV19 with TRBJ1-1; 7 nucleotides align to TRBD1. CDR3 length: 13 amino acids. The junction had 3 bases not matched to a gene; V was cut back by 5 bases and J by 3 bases. Germline V gene data show CDR1 as LNHDA and CDR2 as SQIVND (reference sequence). This chain's CDR3 is CASSVDRDTEAFF. The CDR3 DNA sequence: TGTGCCAGTAGTGTCGACAGGGACACTGAAGCTTTCTTT.

This sequence joins TRBV7-2 and TRBJ2-7; the match to TRBD1 covers 12 bases. V shed 5 bases and J 4 bases; nucleotides not matched to a gene: 6. CDR3 length: 15 amino acids. Germline values: CDR1 SGHTA, CDR2 FQGNSA. CDR3 coding DNA: TGTGCCAGCAGCCGACCGGGACAGGGGGCGTACGAGCAGTACTTC. Protein: CASSRPGQGAYEQYF. Complete variable domain (other parts from reference TRBV7-2 and TRBJ2-7): GAGVSQSPSNKVTEKGKDVELRCDPISGHTALYWYRQSLGQGLEFLIYFQGNSAPDKSGLPSDRFSAERTGGSVSTLTIQRTQQEDSAVYLCASSRPGQGAYEQYFGPGTRLTVT.

Written as DNA, the CDR3 is TGTGCCAGCAGCTTGTTGGGGGGGACAGATACGCAGTATTTT. This gives the protein CASSLLGGTDTQYF. The gene calls are TRBV5-4 and TRBJ2-3; 7 positions match TRBD2. The V gene end was trimmed by 1 base and the J gene end by 3 bases; junction bases not matched to a gene: 2. The CDR3 is made up of 14 amino acids. In germline, CDR1 is SGHNT, CDR2 YYREEE (reference sequence).

V usage is TRBV15 and J usage is TRBJ2-5, with 9 bases lining up with TRBD1. The CDR3 spans 15 residues. CDR1 is LNHNV, CDR2 YYDKDF, per germline (reference sequence). V trimming: 1 base; J trimming: 5 bases; junction bases outside the gene matches: 5. CDR3 nucleotides: TGTGCCACCAGCAGAGGGACAGGGGCGGGGGAGACCCAGTACTTC. It codes for CATSRGTGAGETQYF.

The chain uses TRBV14 and TRBJ1-2, with D possibly TRBD1 on 6 matching bases. The CDR3 spans 14 residues. V lost 0 bases, J lost 4 bases, and 9 bases lay in between. Germline assignment: CDR1 SGHDN and CDR2 FVKESK. CDR3 nucleotides: TGTGCCAGCAGCCAAGAACAGGGTCTCTATGGCTACACCTTC. As protein: CASSQEQGLYGYTF.

This chain connects TRBV2 to TRBJ2-3, with 8 bases aligning to TRBD2. V lost 5 bases to trimming and J lost 2 bases; unmatched junction nucleotides: 6. The CDR3 covers 15 residues. Germline V lookup: CDR1 SNHLY, CDR2 FYNNEI. CDR3: CASSRALAATDTQYF. CDR3 nucleotides: TGTGCCAGCAGTCGCGCACTAGCGGCCACAGATACGCAGTATTTT.

In regard to this clone: A junction boundary mismatches the germline segment, possibly from a read error. The chain employs TRBV15 and TRBJ1-5; 8 nucleotides agree with TRBD1. The CDR3 sequence is 14 residues long. Looked up from germline, CDR1 is LNHNV and CDR2 is YYDKDF (reference sequence). CDR3 region: CATSITGGAQLQHF. For the CDR3, the DNA is TGTGCCACCAGCATAACAGGGGGGGCTCAGCTCCAGCATTTT. Based on the CDR3 plus reference TRBV15 and TRBJ1-5, the full variable domain is DAMVIQNPRYQVTQFGKPVTLSCSQTLNHNVMYWYQQKSSQAPKLLFHYYDKDFNNEADTPDNFQSRRPNTSFCFLDIRSPGLGDTAMYLCATSITGGAQLQHFGDGTRLSIL.

This chain connects TRBV25-1 to TRBJ2-7, with D possibly TRBD1 on 7 matching bases. Germline-derived CDR1 and CDR2 are MGHDK and SYGVNS. The CDR3 runs to 12 residues. With 8 bases removed from V and 3 bases from J, the gap between germline ends came to 11 bases. The CDR3 region has the DNA TGTGCCAGCGCGGGACAGTACTACGAGCAGTACTTC. Amino acids: CASAGQYYEQYF.

The chain recombines TRBV6-5 with TRBJ1-1, with TRBD1 matching over 9 bases. Trimming at V came to 0 bases and at J to 5 bases, leaving 1 base not matched to a gene. This CDR3 region has 14 residues. CDR1 and CDR2 (germline): MNHEY, SVGAGI. CDR3 loop: CASSYSTGGTEAFF. The CDR3 region has the DNA TGTGCCAGCAGTTACTCGACAGGGGGTACTGAAGCTTTCTTT.

The chain links TRBV2 to TRBJ2-7, with D perhaps TRBD2 (5 bases). The ends were cut back, 4 bases at V and 0 bases at J, with 10 bases in the middle. CDR1 SNHLY and CDR2 FYNNEI come from the germline V gene. The CDR3 is made up of 14 amino acids. The CDR3 loop reads CASSAGLSSYEQYF. CDR3 nucleotides: TGTGCCAGCAGTGCGGGGTTAAGCTCCTACGAGCAGTACTTC. Full variable domain (missing parts from reference TRBV2 and TRBJ2-7): EPEVTQTPSHQVTQMGQEVILRCVPISNHLYFYWYRQILGQKVEFLVSFYNNEISEKSEIFDDQFSVERPDGSNFTLKIRSTKLEDSAMYFCASSAGLSSYEQYFGPGTRLTVT.

The table lists this clone with a few counts. The gene calls are TRBV11-3 and TRBJ2-3; 9 bases line up with TRBD2. With 5 bases clipped from V and 12 bases from J, the junction kept 9 bases outside the gene matches. Germline assignment: CDR1 SGHNT and CDR2 YENEEA. The CDR3 consists of 13 residues. CDR3 in DNA: TGTGCCAGCAGCACCCGGACTAGCGACAACCAGTATTTT. Translated: CASSTRTSDNQYF.

This chain connects TRBV5-1 to TRBJ2-5; the D is unclear. Germline V gene lookup returns CDR1 SGHRS and CDR2 YFSETQ. This CDR3 contains 15 residues. Deletions cut 1 base from V and 3 bases from J, with 13 bases between. This chain's CDR3 is CASSLSGLTEETQYF. The CDR3 nucleotides are TGCGCCAGCAGCTTGTCAGGTTTAACAGAAGAGACCCAGTACTTC.

The CDR3 loop reads CASTGQQNYGYTF. In DNA form, the CDR3 reads TGTGCCAGTACGGGACAGCAAAACTATGGCTACACCTTC. The genes are TRBV19 and TRBJ1-2; TRBD1 agrees at 7 bases. With 7 bases clipped from V and 2 bases from J, the junction kept 4 bases outside the gene matches. There are 13 residues in the CDR3. The germline CDR1 and CDR2 sequences are LNHDA and SQIVND (reference sequence). Full variable domain (outside the CDR3, taken from reference TRBV19 and TRBJ1-2): DGGITQSPKYLFRKEGQNVTLSCEQNLNHDAMYWYRQDPGQGLRLIYYSQIVNDFQKGDIAEGYSVSREKKESFPLTVTSAQKNPTAFYLCASTGQQNYGYTFGSGTRLTVV.

The V call is TRBV29-1, the J call TRBJ2-2; TRBD1 matches at 10 bases. V was clipped by 2 bases and J by 6 bases; unmatched bases: 3. This CDR3 is built from 14 residues. CDR1 is SQVTM and CDR2 is ANQGSEA in the germline V gene. The CDR3 loop reads CSVETGTGAGELFF. DNA of the CDR3: TGCAGCGTTGAAACCGGGACAGGGGCCGGGGAGCTGTTTTTT.

The chain links TRBV6-1 to TRBJ1-6; TRBD1 aligns across 8 bases. CDR1 is MNHNS, CDR2 SASEGT, per germline. The CDR3 is 14 residues long. J lost 11 bases, V lost 5 bases, and 8 bases had no gene match. CDR3 loop: CASSIPGQGAPLHF. Here the CDR3 DNA reads TGTGCCAGCAGTATCCCCGGACAGGGCGCACCCCTCCACTTT.

The chain carries TRBV4-3 and TRBJ2-6; possibly TRBD2 for D (6 bases). CDR3 length: 17 residues. Germline assignment: CDR1 LGHNA and CDR2 YSLEER. Trimming pared 4 bases from V and 0 bases from J, leaving 13 bases between. The CDR3 is CASSLGAGSSGANVLTF. The CDR3 DNA reads as TGCGCCAGCAGCCTCGGGGCGGGATCCTCTGGGGCCAACGTCCTGACTTTC.

This rearrangement joins TRBV9 to TRBJ2-1; perhaps TRBD2 as D (5 bases). V gave up 3 bases and J gave up 5 bases, with 6 bases separating them. The germline V gene has CDR1 SGDLS and CDR2 YYNGEE. This CDR3 region has 12 residues. CDR3 nucleotides: TGTGCCAGCAGCGACGGGGACAATGAGCAGTTCTTC. Translation: CASSDGDNEQFF.

The rearrangement uses TRBV11-1 and TRBJ1-6; unclear D gene. The CDR3 is 14 amino acids. V gave up 3 bases and J gave up 8 bases, with 11 bases separating them. Germline V gene data show CDR1 as SGHAT and CDR2 as FQDESV (reference sequence). CDR3: CASSLGRSDSPLHF. CDR3 coding DNA: TGTGCCAGCAGCTTGGGCAGGTCGGATTCACCCCTCCACTTT. The full variable domain, rest sourced from reference TRBV11-1 and TRBJ1-6, is EAEVAQSPRYKITEKSQAVAFWCDPISGHATLYWYRQILGQGPELLVQFQDESVVDDSQLPKDRFSAERLKGVDSTLKIQPAELGDSAMYLCASSLGRSDSPLHFGNGTRLTVT.

The chain employs TRBV5-1 and TRBJ2-1; 10 bases map to TRBD2. Germline values: CDR1 SGHRS, CDR2 YFSETQ. Losses at the gene ends were 4 bases for V and 14 bases for J; bases not matched to a gene: 15. The CDR3 covers 15 residues. CDR3 sequence (DNA): TGCGCCAGCAGCCCGAAAAGGGGGGGGACTAGCGTAAAGTTCTTC. It encodes CASSPKRGGTSVKFF.

This clone has only a few counts. This chain joins TRBV6-6 and TRBJ2-1; 7 nucleotides align to TRBD1. The CDR3 totals 14 residues. After removal of 7 bases from V and 5 bases from J, the junction contained 8 bases not matched to a gene. The germline CDR1 and CDR2 sequences are MNHNY and SVGAGI (reference sequence). In DNA form, the CDR3 reads TGTGCCAGCACTCCAACAGGGGCGCACAATGAGCAGTTCTTC. It encodes CASTPTGAHNEQFF.

This chain connects TRBV25-1 to TRBJ2-2; possibly TRBD1 for D (5 bases). The V and J ends lost 2 bases and 4 bases respectively, with 5 bases between them. The germline CDR1 and CDR2 sequences are MGHDK and SYGVNS. The CDR3 totals 13 residues. The CDR3 coding sequence is TGTGCCAGCAGTGAACAGGGCACCGGGGAGCTGTTTTTT. The encoded protein is CASSEQGTGELFF.

This chain connects TRBV28 to TRBJ1-5, with 9 bases lining up with TRBD1. The CDR3 runs 15 residues. The V and J ends lost 7 bases and 4 bases, in that order; junction bases with no gene match: 8. Germline lookup yields CDR1 MDHEN and CDR2 SYDVKM. In DNA, the CDR3 is TGTGCCAGCACCACCGGGACAGGGAAAAATCAGCCCCAGCATTTT. Protein sequence: CASTTGTGKNQPQHF.

The chain joins TRBV9 to TRBJ2-5, with TRBD2 identical over 8 bases. The J call may not be correct, given that the DNA end is closer to TRBJ2-7. CDR3 length equals 15 residues. Per the germline V gene, CDR1 is SGDLS and CDR2 is YYNGEE. The CDR3, as DNA: TGTGCCAGCAGCGCGGGACTAGATGGGGCCTACGAGCAGTACTTC. Amino acids: CASSAGLDGAYEQYF.

This sequence joins TRBV30 and TRBJ2-1, with 10 bases that match TRBD1. The CDR3 is 13 residues long. The V gene end was trimmed by 7 bases and the J gene end by 3 bases; junction bases not matched to a gene: 3. Germline CDR1 reads GTSNPN; CDR2 reads SVGIG (reference sequence). For the CDR3, the DNA is TGTGCCTCCCGGGACAGGGGCTACAATGAGCAGTTCTTC. Translated, it gives CASRDRGYNEQFF.

The V gene is TRBV28, the J gene TRBJ1-1, with D possibly matching TRBD1 (6 bases). V lost 8 bases, J lost 4 bases, and 17 bases lay in between. The V gene's germline CDR1 is MDHEN and CDR2 SYDVKM. The CDR3 runs 14 residues. CDR3 DNA sequence: TGTGCCAGCTGGGGGGGGCAGGGAGGCACTGAAGCTTTCTTT. Translated, it gives CASWGGQGGTEAFF.

V gene TRBV4-1 combines with J gene TRBJ2-6; 8 bases line up with TRBD2. Trimming cost V 1 base and J 2 bases; bases outside gene matches: 10. CDR1 and CDR2 (germline): MGHRA, YSYEKL. There are 19 residues in the CDR3. Written as DNA, the CDR3 is TGCGCCAGCAGCCAAGTAGGGACTAGGAATCCGCCTGGGGCCAACGTCCTGACTTTC. Amino acid sequence: CASSQVGTRNPPGANVLTF.